Sequencing of this T cell receptor (beta chain) was carried out in a study of T cell clusters in autoimmune cytopenias. Some 38,000 genome equivalents of blood DNA were amplified for TRB. Study results and limitations: Comparing secondary cytopenia with chronic lymphocytic leukemia showed no cluster-lack signature, apparently masked by lymphoma repertoire.

TRB rearrangements were amplified by touch-down multiplex PCR with mixed TRB-A/B primers. TCRdb reanalyzed the multiplex PCR reads and collapses them to one entry per CDR3 protein, without DNA. The sample has fewer than 3,500 distinct CDR3 sequences; the top ten hold under 45%. As for this clonotype: Its cognate antigen is unknown.

CDR3 size: 15 residues. The clonotype was recovered from a human donor with an autoimmune cytopenia or autoimmune hepatitis (not recorded which). The chain joins TRBV12-3 or TRBV12-4 to TRBJ1-2; TCRdb's D call of TRBD1 is untestable without DNA. Sample: peripheral blood. The CDR3 region is CASSLDDRGRWGYTF.